This passage covers 21 T cell receptor beta chains from one sample sequenced in a study of T cell repertoires in cytomegalovirus infection. Using its own MiXCR run on the reads, TCRdb lists one record per CDR3 protein. The data hold some 20,000 distinct CDR3 sequences, with 35% to 45% observed a single time. These receptors have no known antigen. The source material was CD8+ T cells from cultured PBMCs, sampled from culture after CMV antigen stimulation. These receptor sequences come from a human donor in good health (CMV status not recorded). Some clones in this sample may be carry-over from other donors' samples.

The rearrangement uses TRBV6-4 and TRBJ1-5; 9 bases line up with TRBD1. In germline, CDR1 is MRHNA, CDR2 SNTAGT. The V segment lost 7 bases and the J segment 6 bases; nucleotides outside the gene matches: 7. This CDR3 has 14 amino acids. The CDR3 coding sequence is TGTGCCAGCAATCCGGGACAGGGTCGTCAGCCCCAGCATTTT. Protein: CASNPGQGRQPQHF.

The chain employs TRBV24-1 and TRBJ1-2; D gene ambiguous. Trimming stripped 4 bases from V and 8 bases from J, with 7 bases between. This CDR3 is built from 11 residues. Per the germline V gene, CDR1 is KGHDR and CDR2 is SFDVKD. The CDR3 region is CATSEGHGYTF. The CDR3 DNA follows: TGTGCCACCAGTGAAGGTCACGGCTACACCTTC.

V and J are TRBV23-1 and TRBJ1-1; D unresolved. TRBV23-1 is classed as an ORF, of uncertain function. CDR3 length: 12 residues. V shed 3 bases and J shed 6 bases, with 8 bases lying between them. CDR3: CASSHPYAEAFF. The DNA for the CDR3 is TGCGCCAGCAGTCACCCCTACGCTGAAGCTTTCTTT.

The rearrangement joins TRBV7-6 to TRBJ1-1; TRBD1 agrees at 7 bases. The trim removed 5 bases at V and 2 bases at J, leaving 14 bases unmatched. The CDR3 totals 17 residues. Per the germline V gene, CDR1 is SGHVS and CDR2 is FNYEAQ. CDR3 in amino acids: CASSKRQGYVENTEAFF. DNA of the CDR3: TGTGCCAGCAGCAAACGACAGGGTTACGTAGAAAACACTGAAGCTTTCTTT.

This clonotype was found once. The CDR3 sequence: CASSLSGGVRGEQYF. The CDR3 coding sequence is TGTGCCAGCAGCCTCAGCGGTGGGGTTCGAGGGGAGCAGTACTTC. The gene calls are TRBV7-3 and TRBJ2-7; D is possibly TRBD2 (5 bases). With 5 bases removed from V and 7 bases from J, the gap between germline ends came to 21 bases. Germline values: CDR1 SGHTA, CDR2 FQGTGA. The CDR3 spans 15 residues.

The V gene is TRBV6-8, the J gene TRBJ2-1, with 8 bases fitting TRBD1. CDR1 MNHGY and CDR2 SAAAGT come from the germline V gene. CDR3 length: 16 amino acids. The V gene end was trimmed by 7 bases and the J gene end by 4 bases; junction bases not matched to a gene: 12. CDR3 protein: CASKARGQGEYNEQFF. In DNA form, the CDR3 reads TGTGCCAGCAAGGCCCGCGGACAGGGAGAGTACAATGAGCAGTTCTTC.

This clonotype appeared many times. The chain joins TRBV2 to TRBJ2-3; D ambiguous. This CDR3 spans 12 amino acids. Per germline, CDR1 SNHLY and CDR2 FYNNEI. Deletions cut 3 bases from V and 4 bases from J, with 5 bases between. The CDR3 spells CASSDWSDTQYF. CDR3 in DNA: TGTGCCAGCAGTGATTGGTCAGATACGCAGTATTTT.

This rearrangement joins TRBV19 to TRBJ1-5, with TRBD1 identical over 7 bases. The V segment lost 5 bases and the J segment 0 bases; nucleotides outside the gene matches: 4. CDR3 size: 15 residues. Looked up from germline, CDR1 is LNHDA and CDR2 is SQIVND (reference sequence). CDR3 amino acids: CASSADRNSNQPQHF. The CDR3 nucleotides read TGTGCCAGTAGTGCGGACAGGAATAGCAATCAGCCCCAGCATTTT.

J is TRBJ2-3 and V is TRBV14; TRBD2 aligns across 9 bases. With 8 bases clipped from V and 4 bases from J, the junction kept 10 bases outside the gene matches. From germline, CDR1 is SGHDN and CDR2 FVKESK. CDR3 length: 15 amino acids. Here the CDR3 DNA reads TGTGCCAGCCAAGTTGATAGCGGGGGCGCAGATACGCAGTATTTT. Translation: CASQVDSGGADTQYF. Looking up the rest from reference TRBV14 and TRBJ2-3 gives the full variable domain: EAGVTQFPSHSVIEKGQTVTLRCDPISGHDNLYWYRRVMGKEIKFLLHFVKESKQDESGMPNNRFLAERTGGTYSTLKVQPAELEDSGVYFCASQVDSGGADTQYFGPGTRLTVL.

The chain recombines TRBV7-8 with TRBJ1-3; 7 bases line up with TRBD1. Germline V CDR1 and CDR2: SGHVS, FQNEAQ. The V segment lost 4 bases and the J segment 6 bases; nucleotides outside the gene matches: 15. This CDR3 is 17 amino acids long. The CDR3 bases are TGTGCCAGCAGCTCCACCGGGACAGCAAAGGCTGTAAACACCATATATTTT. Protein sequence: CASSSTGTAKAVNTIYF. The variable domain in full, with the rest retrieved from reference TRBV7-8 and TRBJ1-3, is GAGVSQSPRYKVAKRGQDVALRCDPISGHVSLFWYQQALGQGPEFLTYFQNEAQLDKSGLPSDRFFAERPEGSVSTLKIQRTQQEDSAVYLCASSSTGTAKAVNTIYFGEGSWLTVV.

The CDR3 sequence: CASSPGGQRKEQYF. The CDR3 DNA is TGTGCCAGCAGCCCCGGCGGGCAACGAAAAGAGCAGTACTTC. J is TRBJ2-7 and V is TRBV7-9, with TRBD2 as a possible D gene (5 bases). The ends were cut back, 5 bases at V and 7 bases at J, with 18 bases in the middle. CDR3 length: 14 amino acids. Germline CDR1 is SEHNR and CDR2 is FQNEAQ (reference sequence). Full variable domain (remainder filled in from reference TRBV7-9 and TRBJ2-7): DTGVSQNPRHKITKRGQNVTFRCDPISEHNRLYWYRQTLGQGPEFLTYFQNEAQLEKSRLLSDRFSAERPKGSFSTLEIQRTEQGDSAMYLCASSPGGQRKEQYFGPGTRLTVT.

This clonotype came up once. The chain joins TRBV24-1 to TRBJ1-2, with D unresolved. Per the germline V gene, CDR1 is KGHDR and CDR2 is SFDVKD. The V gene lost 2 bases and the J gene lost 4 bases, with 7 bases spanning the gap. The CDR3 is 13 amino acids. The CDR3 bases are TGTGCCACCAGTGATTCGGAGCTCTATGGCTACACCTTC. It translates to CATSDSELYGYTF.

This clonotype was counted between two and nine times. The rearrangement links TRBV6-1 to TRBJ1-5; no firm D call. CDR3 size: 12 residues. Germline CDR1 and CDR2: MNHNS and SASEGT. V dropped 3 bases and J dropped 9 bases, with 9 bases sitting between them. The CDR3, as DNA: TGTGCCAGCAGTGATGCCGTATGGCCCCAGCATTTT. Protein product: CASSDAVWPQHF.

This clonotype was detected only a few times. V and J are TRBV7-2 and TRBJ2-1; maybe TRBD1 (6 bases). Per germline, CDR1 SGHTA and CDR2 FQGNSA. Trimming cost V 5 bases and J 4 bases, with 15 bases left between them. The CDR3 length is 15 residues. CDR3 bases: TGTGCCAGCAGCAAGTCCGGGACAAAGTACAATGAGCAGTTCTTC. The encoded protein is CASSKSGTKYNEQFF.

The V gene is TRBV7-2, the J gene TRBJ1-5, with TRBD1 matching 7 bases. V gave up 5 bases and J gave up 4 bases; unmatched junction bases: 8. This CDR3 has 15 residues. Germline V lookup: CDR1 SGHTA, CDR2 FQGNSA. DNA of the CDR3: TGTGCCAGCAGCGTCCGGACAGGCATGAATCAGCCCCAGCATTTT. Translating gives CASSVRTGMNQPQHF.

The V and J genes are TRBV5-4 and TRBJ2-3; no clear D. The CDR3 contains 16 residues. CDR1 and CDR2 (germline): SGHNT, YYREEE (reference sequence). Deletions cut 6 bases from V and 11 bases from J, with 28 bases between. The chain's CDR3 is CASTPDSSGPFSGQYF. The CDR3 DNA sequence: TGTGCCAGCACCCCCGACTCCTCTGGCCCTTTTTCTGGGCAGTATTTT.

V usage is TRBV27 and J usage is TRBJ2-7; D is undetermined. V was clipped by 3 bases and J by 7 bases, with 13 bases between them. This CDR3 has 13 residues. Germline assignment: CDR1 MNHEY and CDR2 SMNVEV (reference sequence). CDR3 region: CASSLNTVREQYF. CDR3 in DNA: TGTGCCAGCAGTTTGAACACCGTGAGGGAGCAGTACTTC.

The gene calls are TRBV4-3 and TRBJ2-3, with 7 bases lining up with TRBD2. Losses at the gene ends were 1 base for V and 2 bases for J; bases not matched to a gene: 12. The CDR3 has 18 residues. Germline V gene data show CDR1 as LGHNA and CDR2 as YSLEER. The CDR3 spells CASSQVPSSGTHTDTQYF. The CDR3 DNA follows: TGCGCCAGCAGCCAAGTACCCTCTAGCGGAACTCACACAGATACGCAGTATTTT.

A word on this clonotype: A junction end diverges from the germline sequence, so it may reflect a read error. The V and J genes are TRBV7-2 and TRBJ2-3; D perhaps matches TRBD1 (6 bases). The CDR3 is 15 residues long. CDR1 is SGHTA and CDR2 is FQGNSA in the germline V gene. The CDR3 reads CASTLTGQRTDTQYF. The CDR3 region has the DNA TGTGCCAGCACCTTAACTGGACAGCGCACAGATACGCAGTATTTT.

CDR3: CASSSTANYGYTF. The CDR3 DNA reads as TGTGCCAGTAGTTCCACAGCTAACTATGGCTACACCTTC. The chain couples TRBV19 to TRBJ1-2, with unresolved D. Trimming took off 5 bases at V and 0 bases at J, with 7 bases between the two ends. Germline CDR1 LNHDA, CDR2 SQIVND (reference sequence). This CDR3 comprises 13 residues. Full variable domain (rest looked up from reference TRBV19 and TRBJ1-2): DGGITQSPKYLFRKEGQNVTLSCEQNLNHDAMYWYRQDPGQGLRLIYYSQIVNDFQKGDIAEGYSVSREKKESFPLTVTSAQKNPTAFYLCASSSTANYGYTFGSGTRLTVV.

The rearrangement uses TRBV28 and TRBJ2-7; D may be TRBD1 (6 bases). Trimming took off 3 bases at V and 5 bases at J, with 11 bases between the two ends. The CDR3 has 13 amino acids. CDR1 and CDR2 from the germline V gene are MDHEN and SYDVKM. In nucleotides, the CDR3 is TGTGCCAGCAGTTTTAACAGGGATGACGAGCAGTACTTC. Translated, it gives CASSFNRDDEQYF.